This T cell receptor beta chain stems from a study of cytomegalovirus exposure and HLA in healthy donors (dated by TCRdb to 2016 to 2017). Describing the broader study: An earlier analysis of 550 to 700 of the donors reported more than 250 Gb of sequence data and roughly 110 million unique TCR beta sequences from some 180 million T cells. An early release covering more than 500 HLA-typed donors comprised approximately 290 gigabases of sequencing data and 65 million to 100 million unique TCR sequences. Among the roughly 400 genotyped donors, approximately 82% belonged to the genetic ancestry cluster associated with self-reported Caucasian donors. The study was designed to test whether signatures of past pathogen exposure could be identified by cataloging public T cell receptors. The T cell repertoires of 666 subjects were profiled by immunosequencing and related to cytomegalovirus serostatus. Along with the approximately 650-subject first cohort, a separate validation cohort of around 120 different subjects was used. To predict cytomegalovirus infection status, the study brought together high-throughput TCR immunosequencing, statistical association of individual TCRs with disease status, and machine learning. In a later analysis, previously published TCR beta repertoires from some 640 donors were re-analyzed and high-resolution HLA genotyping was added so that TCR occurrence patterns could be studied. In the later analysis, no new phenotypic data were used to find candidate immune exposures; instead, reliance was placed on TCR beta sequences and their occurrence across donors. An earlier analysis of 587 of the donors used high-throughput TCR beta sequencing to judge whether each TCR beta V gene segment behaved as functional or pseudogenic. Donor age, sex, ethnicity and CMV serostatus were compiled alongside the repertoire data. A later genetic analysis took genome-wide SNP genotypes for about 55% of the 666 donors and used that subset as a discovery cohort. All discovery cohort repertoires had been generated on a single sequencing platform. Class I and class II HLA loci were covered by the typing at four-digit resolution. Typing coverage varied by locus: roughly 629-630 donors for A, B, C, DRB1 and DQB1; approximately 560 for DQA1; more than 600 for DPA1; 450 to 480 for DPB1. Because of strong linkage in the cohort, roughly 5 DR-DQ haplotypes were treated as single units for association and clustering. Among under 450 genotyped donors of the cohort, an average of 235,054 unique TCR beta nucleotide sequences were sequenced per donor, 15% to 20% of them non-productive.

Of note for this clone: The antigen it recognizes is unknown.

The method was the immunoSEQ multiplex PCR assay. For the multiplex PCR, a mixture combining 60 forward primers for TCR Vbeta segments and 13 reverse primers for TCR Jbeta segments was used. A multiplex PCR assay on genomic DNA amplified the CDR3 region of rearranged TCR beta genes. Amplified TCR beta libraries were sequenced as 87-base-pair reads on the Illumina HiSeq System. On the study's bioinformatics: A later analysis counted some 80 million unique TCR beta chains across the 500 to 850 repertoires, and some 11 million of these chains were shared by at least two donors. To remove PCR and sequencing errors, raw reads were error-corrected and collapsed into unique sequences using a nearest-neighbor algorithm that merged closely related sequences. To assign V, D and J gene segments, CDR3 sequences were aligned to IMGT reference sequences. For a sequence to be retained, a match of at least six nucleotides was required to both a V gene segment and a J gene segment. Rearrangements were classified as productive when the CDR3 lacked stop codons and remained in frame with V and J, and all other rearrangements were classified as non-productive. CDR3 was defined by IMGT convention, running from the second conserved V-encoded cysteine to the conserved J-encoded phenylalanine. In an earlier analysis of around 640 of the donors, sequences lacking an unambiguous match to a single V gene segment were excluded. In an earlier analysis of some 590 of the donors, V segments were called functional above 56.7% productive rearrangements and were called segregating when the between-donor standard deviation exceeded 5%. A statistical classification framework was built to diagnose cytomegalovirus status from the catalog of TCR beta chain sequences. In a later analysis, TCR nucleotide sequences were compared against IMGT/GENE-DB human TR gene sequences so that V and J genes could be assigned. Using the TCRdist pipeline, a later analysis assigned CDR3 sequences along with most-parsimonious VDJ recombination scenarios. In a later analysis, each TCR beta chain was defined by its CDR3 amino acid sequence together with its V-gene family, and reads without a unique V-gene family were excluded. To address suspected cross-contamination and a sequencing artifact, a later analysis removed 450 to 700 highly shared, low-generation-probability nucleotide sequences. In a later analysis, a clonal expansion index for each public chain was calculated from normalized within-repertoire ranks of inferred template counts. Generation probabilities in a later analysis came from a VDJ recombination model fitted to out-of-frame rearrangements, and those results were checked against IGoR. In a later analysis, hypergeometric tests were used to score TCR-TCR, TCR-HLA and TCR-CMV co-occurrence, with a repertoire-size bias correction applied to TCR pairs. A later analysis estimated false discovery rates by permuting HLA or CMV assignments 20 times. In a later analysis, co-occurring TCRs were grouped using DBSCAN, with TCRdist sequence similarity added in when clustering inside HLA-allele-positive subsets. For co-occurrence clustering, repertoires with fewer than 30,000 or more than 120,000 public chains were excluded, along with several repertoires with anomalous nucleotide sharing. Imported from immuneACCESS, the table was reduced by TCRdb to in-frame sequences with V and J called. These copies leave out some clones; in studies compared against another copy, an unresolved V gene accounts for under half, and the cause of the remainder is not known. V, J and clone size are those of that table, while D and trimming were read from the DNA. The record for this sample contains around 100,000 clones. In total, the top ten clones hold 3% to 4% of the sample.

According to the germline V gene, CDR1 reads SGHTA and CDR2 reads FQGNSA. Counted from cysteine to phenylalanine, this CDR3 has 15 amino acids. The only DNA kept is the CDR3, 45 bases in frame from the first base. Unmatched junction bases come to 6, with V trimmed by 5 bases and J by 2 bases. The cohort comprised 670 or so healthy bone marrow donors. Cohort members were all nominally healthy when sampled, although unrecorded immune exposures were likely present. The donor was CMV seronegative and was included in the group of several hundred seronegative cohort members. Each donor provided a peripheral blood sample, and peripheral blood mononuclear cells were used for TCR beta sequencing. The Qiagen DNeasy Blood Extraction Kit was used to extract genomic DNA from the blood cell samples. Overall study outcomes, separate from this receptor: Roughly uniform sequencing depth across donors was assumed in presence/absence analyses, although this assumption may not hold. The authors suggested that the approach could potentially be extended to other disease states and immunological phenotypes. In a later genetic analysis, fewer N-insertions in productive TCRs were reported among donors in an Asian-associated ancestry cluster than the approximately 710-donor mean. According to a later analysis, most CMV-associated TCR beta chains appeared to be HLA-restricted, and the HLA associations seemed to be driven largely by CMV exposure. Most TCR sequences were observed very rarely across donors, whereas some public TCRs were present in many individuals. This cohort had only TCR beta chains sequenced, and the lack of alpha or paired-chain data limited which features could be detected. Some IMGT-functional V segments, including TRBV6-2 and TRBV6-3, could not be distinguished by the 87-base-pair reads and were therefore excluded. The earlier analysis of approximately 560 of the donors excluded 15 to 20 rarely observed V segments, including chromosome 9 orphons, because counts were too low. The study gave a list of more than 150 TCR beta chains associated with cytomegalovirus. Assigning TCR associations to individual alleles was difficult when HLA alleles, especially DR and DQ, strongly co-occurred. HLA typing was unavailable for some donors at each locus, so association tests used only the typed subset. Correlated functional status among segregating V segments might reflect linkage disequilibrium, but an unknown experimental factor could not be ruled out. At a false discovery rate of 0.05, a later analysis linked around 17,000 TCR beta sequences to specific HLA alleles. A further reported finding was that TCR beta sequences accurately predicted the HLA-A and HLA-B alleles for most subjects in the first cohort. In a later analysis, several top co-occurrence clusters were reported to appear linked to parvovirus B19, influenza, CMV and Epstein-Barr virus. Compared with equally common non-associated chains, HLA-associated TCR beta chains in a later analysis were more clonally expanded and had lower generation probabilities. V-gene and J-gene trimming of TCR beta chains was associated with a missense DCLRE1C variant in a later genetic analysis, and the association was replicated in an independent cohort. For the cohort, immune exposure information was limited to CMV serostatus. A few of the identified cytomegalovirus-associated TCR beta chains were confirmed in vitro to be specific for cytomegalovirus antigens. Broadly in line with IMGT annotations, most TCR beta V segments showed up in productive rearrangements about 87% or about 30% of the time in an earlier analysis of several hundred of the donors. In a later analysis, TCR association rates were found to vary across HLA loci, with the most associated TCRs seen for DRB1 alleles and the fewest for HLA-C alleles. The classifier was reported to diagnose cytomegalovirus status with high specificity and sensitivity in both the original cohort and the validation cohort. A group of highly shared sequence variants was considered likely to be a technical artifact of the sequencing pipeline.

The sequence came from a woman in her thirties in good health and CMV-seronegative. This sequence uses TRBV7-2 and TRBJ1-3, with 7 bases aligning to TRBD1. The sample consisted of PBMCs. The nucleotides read TGTGCCAGCAGCGCACGACAGGGTACTGGAAACACCATATATTTT. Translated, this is CASSARQGTGNTIYF.